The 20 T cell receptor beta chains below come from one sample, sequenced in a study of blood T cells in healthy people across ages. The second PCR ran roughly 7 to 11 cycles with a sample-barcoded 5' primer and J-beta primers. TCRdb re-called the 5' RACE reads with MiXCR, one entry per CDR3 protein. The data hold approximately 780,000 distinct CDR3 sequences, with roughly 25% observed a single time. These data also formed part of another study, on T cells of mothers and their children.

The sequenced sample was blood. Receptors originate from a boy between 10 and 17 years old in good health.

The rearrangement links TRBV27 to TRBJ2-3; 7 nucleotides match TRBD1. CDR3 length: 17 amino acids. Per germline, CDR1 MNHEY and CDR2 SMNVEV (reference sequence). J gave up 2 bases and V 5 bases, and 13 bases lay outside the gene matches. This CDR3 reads CASSPRGQPIVTDTQYF. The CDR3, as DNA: TGTGCCAGCAGTCCCCGGGGACAGCCGATTGTCACAGATACGCAGTATTTT.

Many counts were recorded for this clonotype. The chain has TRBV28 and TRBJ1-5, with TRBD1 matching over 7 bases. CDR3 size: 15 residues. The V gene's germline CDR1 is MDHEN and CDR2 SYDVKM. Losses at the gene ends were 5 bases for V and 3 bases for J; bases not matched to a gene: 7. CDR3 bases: TGTGCCAGCAGTCCTCTGACAGGGAACAATCAGCCCCAGCATTTT. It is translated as CASSPLTGNNQPQHF. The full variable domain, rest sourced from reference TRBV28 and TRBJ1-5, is DVKVTQSSRYLVKRTGEKVFLECVQDMDHENMFWYRQDPGLGLRLIYFSYDVKMKEKGDIPEGYSVSREKKERFSLILESASTNQTSMYLCASSPLTGNNQPQHFGDGTRLSIL.

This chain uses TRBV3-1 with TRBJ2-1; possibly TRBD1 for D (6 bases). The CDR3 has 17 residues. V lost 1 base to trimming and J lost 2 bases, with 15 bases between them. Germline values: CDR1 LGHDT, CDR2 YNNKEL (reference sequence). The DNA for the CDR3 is TGTGCCAGCAGCCAAGGGGAAGAGGGGGACCCCTACAATGAGCAGTTCTTC. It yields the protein CASSQGEEGDPYNEQFF.

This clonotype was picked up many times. CDR3 sequence reads: CASRDRGTGNTIYF. CDR3 DNA: TGTGCCAGCAGGGACAGGGGGACAGGAAACACCATATATTTT. This chain links TRBV25-1 with TRBJ1-3, with 10 bases identical to TRBD1. Per the germline V gene, CDR1 is MGHDK and CDR2 is SYGVNS. The V and J ends lost 6 bases and 4 bases, in that order; junction bases with no gene match: 3. The CDR3 extends over 14 amino acids. Variable domain in full (rest from reference TRBV25-1 and TRBJ1-3): EADIYQTPRYLVIGTGKKITLECSQTMGHDKMYWYQQDPGMELHLIHYSYGVNSTEKGDLSSESTVSRIRTEHFPLTLESARPSHTSQYLCASRDRGTGNTIYFGEGSWLTVV.

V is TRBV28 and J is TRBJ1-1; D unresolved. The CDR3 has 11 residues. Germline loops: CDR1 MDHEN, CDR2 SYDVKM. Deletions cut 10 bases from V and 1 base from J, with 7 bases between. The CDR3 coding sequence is TGTGCCACTGACTCGAACACTGAAGCTTTCTTT. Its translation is CATDSNTEAFF.

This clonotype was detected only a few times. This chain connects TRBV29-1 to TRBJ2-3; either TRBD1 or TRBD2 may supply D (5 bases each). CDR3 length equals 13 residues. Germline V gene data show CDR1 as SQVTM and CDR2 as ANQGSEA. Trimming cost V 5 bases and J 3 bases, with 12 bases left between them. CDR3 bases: TGCAGCGTTAGCAGGGCGGGTACAGATACGCAGTATTTT. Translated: CSVSRAGTDTQYF.

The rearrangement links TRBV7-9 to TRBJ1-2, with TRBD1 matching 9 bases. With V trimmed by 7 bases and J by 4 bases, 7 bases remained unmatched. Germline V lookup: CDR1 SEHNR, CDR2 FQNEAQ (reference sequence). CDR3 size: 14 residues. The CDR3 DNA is TGTGCCAGCATCTCGGGGACAGGGATCTATGGCTACACCTTC. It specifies CASISGTGIYGYTF.

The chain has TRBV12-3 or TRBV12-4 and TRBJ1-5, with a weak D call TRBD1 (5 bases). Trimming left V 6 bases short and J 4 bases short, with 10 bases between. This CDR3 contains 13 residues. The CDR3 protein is CASSIGTNQPQHF. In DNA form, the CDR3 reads TGTGCCAGCAGCATCGGGACGAATCAGCCCCAGCATTTT.

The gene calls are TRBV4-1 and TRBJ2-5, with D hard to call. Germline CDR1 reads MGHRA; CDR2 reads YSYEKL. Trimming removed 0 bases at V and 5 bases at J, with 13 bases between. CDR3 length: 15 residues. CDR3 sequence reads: CASSQDGSFRETQYF. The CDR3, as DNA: TGCGCCAGCAGCCAAGATGGGTCTTTTAGGGAGACCCAGTACTTC.

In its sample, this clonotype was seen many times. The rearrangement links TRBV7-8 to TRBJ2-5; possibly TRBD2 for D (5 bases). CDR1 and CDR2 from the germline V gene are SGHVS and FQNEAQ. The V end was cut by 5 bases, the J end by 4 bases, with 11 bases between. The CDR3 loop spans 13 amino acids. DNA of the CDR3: TGTGCCAGCAGCCCGGGGTGGGCAGAGACCCAGTACTTC. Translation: CASSPGWAETQYF.

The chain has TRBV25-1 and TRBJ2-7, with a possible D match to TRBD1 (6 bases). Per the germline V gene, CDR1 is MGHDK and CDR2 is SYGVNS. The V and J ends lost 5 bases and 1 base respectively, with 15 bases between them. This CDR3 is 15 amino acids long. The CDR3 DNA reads TGTGCCAGCAGTATTGGACAGTCCACTTCCTACGAGCAGTACTTC. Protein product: CASSIGQSTSYEQYF.

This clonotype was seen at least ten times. The CDR3 loop reads CASGGTKYNEQFF. The CDR3 DNA reads TGTGCCAGCGGCGGGACTAAGTACAATGAGCAGTTCTTC. This chain links TRBV2 with TRBJ2-1, with 7 bases identical to TRBD2. There are 13 residues in the CDR3. Germline-derived CDR1 and CDR2 are SNHLY and FYNNEI. V shed 8 bases, J shed 4 bases, and the junction held 5 bases outside the gene matches.

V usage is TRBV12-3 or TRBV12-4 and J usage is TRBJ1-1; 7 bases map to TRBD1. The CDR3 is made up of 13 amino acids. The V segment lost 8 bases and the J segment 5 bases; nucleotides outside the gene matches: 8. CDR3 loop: CASGTEGQTEAFF. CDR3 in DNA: TGTGCCAGCGGGACAGAGGGGCAGACTGAAGCTTTCTTT.

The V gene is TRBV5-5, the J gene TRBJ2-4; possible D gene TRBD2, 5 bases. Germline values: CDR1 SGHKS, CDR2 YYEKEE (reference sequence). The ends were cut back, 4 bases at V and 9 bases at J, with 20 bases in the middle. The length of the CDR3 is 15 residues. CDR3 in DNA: TGTGCCAGCAGCCCGAAAGTAATGGCGGCGGGCATTCAGTACTTC. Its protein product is CASSPKVMAAGIQYF.

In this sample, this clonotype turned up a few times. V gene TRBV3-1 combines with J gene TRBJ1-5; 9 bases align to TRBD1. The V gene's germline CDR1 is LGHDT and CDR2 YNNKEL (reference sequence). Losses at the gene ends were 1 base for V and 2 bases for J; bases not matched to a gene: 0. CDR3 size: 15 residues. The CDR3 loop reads CASSQGDRGNQPQHF. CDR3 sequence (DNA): TGTGCCAGCAGCCAAGGGGACAGGGGCAATCAGCCCCAGCATTTT. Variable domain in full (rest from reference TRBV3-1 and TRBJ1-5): DTAVSQTPKYLVTQMGNDKSIKCEQNLGHDTMYWYKQDSKKFLKIMFSYNNKELIINETVPNRFSPKSPDKAHLNLHINSLELGDSAVYFCASSQGDRGNQPQHFGDGTRLSIL.

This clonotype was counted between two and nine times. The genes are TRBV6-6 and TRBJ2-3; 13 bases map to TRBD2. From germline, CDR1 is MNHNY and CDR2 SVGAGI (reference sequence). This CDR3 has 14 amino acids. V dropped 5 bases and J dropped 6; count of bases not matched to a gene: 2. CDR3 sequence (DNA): TGTGCCAGCAGTCAGGGACTAGCGGGGGATACGCAGTATTTT. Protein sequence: CASSQGLAGDTQYF.

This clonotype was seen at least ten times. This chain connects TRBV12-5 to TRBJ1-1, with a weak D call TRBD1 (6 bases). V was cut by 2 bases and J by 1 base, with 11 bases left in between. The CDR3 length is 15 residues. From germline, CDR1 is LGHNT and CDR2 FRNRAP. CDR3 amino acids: CASGLPTGSNTEAFF. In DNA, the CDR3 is TGTGCTAGTGGTTTGCCAACAGGGTCGAACACTGAAGCTTTCTTT. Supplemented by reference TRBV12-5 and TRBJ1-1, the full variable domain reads DARVTQTPRHKVTEMGQEVTMRCQPILGHNTVFWYRQTMMQGLELLAYFRNRAPLDDSGMPKDRFSAEMPDATLATLKIQPSEPRDSAVYFCASGLPTGSNTEAFFGQGTRLTVV.

CDR3 region: CASSEPTGYYEQYF. The CDR3 bases are TGTGCCAGCAGTGAGCCGACTGGTTACTACGAGCAGTACTTC. V gene TRBV28 combines with J gene TRBJ2-7; D remains unclear. V lost 5 bases, J lost 3 bases, and 14 bases lay in between. The CDR3 sequence is 14 residues long. Germline CDR1 and CDR2: MDHEN and SYDVKM.

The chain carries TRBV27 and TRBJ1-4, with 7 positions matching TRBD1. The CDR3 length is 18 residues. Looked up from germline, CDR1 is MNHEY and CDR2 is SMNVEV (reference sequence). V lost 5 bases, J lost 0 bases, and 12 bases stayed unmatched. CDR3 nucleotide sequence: TGTGCCAGCAGTCCCGGACAGGCCCGATTTGCAACTAATGAAAAACTGTTTTTT. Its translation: CASSPGQARFATNEKLFF.

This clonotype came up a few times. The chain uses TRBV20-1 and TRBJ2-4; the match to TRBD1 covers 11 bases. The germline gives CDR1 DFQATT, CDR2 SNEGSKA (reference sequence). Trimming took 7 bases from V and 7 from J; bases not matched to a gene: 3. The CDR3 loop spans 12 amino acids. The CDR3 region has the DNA TGCAGTGTTAGGACAGGGGGCAACATTCAGTACTTC. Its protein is CSVRTGGNIQYF.